The 3 T cell receptor beta chains below come from one sample, sequenced in a study of shared clonotypes between healthy human individuals. Assay used: immunoSEQ multiplex PCR; TCRdb lists only in-frame clones, some missing. The data contain around 700,000 clones, around 72% of them singletons. Sequenced material: memory CD4+ T cells sorted from blood. Sample subset: CD45RA-negative fraction. The receptors were gathered from a woman aged 25 to 39 in good health.

The chain links TRBV5-8 to TRBJ2-1; 8 bases line up with TRBD2. Germline V gene sequence: CDR1 SGHTS, CDR2 YDEGEE. The CDR3 is 15 amino acids. J gave up 0 bases and V 6 bases, and 5 bases lay outside the gene matches. Here the CDR3 DNA reads TGTGCCAGCAATTTAGCGGGATTCTCCTACAATGAGCAGTTCTTC. Protein product: CASNLAGFSYNEQFF.

About this clone: One junction end disagrees with the germline gene, perhaps due to a read error. The rearrangement joins TRBV7-6 to TRBJ1-1; a weak D match, TRBD1 (5 bases). Germline loops: CDR1 SGHVS, CDR2 FNYEAQ. The CDR3 contains 15 residues. CDR3 sequence reads: CASSIKTDENSEAFF. For the CDR3, the DNA is TGTGCCAGCAGCATCAAGACAGACGAGAACTCTGAAGCTTTCTTT.

The V gene is TRBV27, the J gene TRBJ1-1; D ambiguous. The CDR3 length is 16 residues. Germline loops: CDR1 MNHEY, CDR2 SMNVEV (reference sequence). Trimming removed 2 bases from V and 1 base from J, with 14 bases in between. Written as DNA, the CDR3 is TGTGCCAGCAGTTTACGCCCGGGTGAGGGGAACACTGAAGCTTTCTTT. The encoded protein is CASSLRPGEGNTEAFF.